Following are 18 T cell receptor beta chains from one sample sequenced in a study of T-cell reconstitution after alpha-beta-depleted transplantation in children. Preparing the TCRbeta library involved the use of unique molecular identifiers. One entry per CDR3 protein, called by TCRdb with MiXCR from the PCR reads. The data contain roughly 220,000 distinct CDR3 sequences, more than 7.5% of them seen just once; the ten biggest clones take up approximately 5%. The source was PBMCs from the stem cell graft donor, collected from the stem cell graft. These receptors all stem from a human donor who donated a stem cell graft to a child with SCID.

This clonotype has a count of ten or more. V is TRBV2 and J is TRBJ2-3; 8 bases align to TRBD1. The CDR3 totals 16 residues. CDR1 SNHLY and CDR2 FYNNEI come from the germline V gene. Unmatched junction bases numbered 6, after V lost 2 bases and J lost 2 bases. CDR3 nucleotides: TGTGCCAGCAGTGAACGCCAGGGGGCAGACACAGATACGCAGTATTTT. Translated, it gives CASSERQGADTDTQYF.

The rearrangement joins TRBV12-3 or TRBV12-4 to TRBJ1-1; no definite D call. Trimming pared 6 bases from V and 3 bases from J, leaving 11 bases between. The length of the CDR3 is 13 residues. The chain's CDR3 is CASSRGPDTEAFF. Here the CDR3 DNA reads TGTGCCAGCAGCCGGGGTCCCGACACTGAAGCTTTCTTT.

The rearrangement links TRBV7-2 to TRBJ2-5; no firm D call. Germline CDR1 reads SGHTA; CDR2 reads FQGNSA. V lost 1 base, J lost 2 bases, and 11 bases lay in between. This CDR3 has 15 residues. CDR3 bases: TGTGCCAGCAGCTTAGTCGGCACGTCTCAAGAGACCCAGTACTTC. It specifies CASSLVGTSQETQYF.

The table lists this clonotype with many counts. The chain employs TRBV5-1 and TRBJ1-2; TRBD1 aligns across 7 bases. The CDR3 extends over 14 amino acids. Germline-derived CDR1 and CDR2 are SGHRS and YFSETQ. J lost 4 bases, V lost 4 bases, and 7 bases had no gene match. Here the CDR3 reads CASSKTGTAYGYTF. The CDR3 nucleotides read TGCGCCAGCAGCAAAACCGGGACAGCCTATGGCTACACCTTC. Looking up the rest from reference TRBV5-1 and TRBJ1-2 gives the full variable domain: KAGVTQTPRYLIKTRGQQVTLSCSPISGHRSVSWYQQTPGQGLQFLFEYFSETQRNKGNFPGRFSGRQFSNSRSEMNVSTLELGDSALYLCASSKTGTAYGYTFGSGTRLTVV.

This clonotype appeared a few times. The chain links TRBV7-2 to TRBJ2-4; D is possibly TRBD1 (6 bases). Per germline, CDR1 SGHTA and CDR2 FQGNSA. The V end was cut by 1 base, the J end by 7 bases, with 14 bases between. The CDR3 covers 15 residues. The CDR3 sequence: CASSLDAPGGNIQYF. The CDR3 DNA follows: TGTGCCAGCAGCTTAGACGCGCCTGGGGGCAACATTCAGTACTTC.

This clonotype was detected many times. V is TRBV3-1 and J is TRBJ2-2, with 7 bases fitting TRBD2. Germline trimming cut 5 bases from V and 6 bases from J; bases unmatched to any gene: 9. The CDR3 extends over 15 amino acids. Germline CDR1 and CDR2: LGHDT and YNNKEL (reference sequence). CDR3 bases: TGTGCCAGCAGCTTACGACTAGCAGAGGCCGGGGAGCTGTTTTTT. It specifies CASSLRLAEAGELFF. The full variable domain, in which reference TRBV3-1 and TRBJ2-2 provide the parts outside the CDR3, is DTAVSQTPKYLVTQMGNDKSIKCEQNLGHDTMYWYKQDSKKFLKIMFSYNNKELIINETVPNRFSPKSPDKAHLNLHINSLELGDSAVYFCASSLRLAEAGELFFGEGSRLTVL.

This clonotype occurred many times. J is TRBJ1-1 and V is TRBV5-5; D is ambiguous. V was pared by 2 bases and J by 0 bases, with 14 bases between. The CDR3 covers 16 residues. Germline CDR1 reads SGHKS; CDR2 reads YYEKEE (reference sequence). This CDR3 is CASSLRVNRVNTEAFF. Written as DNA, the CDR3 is TGTGCCAGCAGCTTAAGGGTAAACAGAGTGAACACTGAAGCTTTCTTT. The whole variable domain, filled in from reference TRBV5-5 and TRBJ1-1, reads DAGVTQSPTHLIKTRGQQVTLRCSPISGHKSVSWYQQVLGQGPQFIFQYYEKEERGRGNFPDRFSARQFPNYSSELNVNALLLGDSALYLCASSLRVNRVNTEAFFGQGTRLTVV.

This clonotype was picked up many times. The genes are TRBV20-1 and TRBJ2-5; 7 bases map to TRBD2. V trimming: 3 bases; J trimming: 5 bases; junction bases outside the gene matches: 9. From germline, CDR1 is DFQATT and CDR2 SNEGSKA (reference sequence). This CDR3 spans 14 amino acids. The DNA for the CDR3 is TGCAGTGCTAGTGGGCAGGGAGGGCGCGAGACCCAGTACTTC. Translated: CSASGQGGRETQYF.

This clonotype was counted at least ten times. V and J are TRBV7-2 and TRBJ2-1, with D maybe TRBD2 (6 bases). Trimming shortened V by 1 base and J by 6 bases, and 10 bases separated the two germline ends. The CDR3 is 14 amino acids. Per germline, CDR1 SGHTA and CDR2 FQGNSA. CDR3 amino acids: CASSLVAGGNEQFF. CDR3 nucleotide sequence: TGTGCCAGCAGCTTAGTGGCCGGGGGCAATGAGCAGTTCTTC. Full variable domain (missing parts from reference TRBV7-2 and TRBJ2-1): GAGVSQSPSNKVTEKGKDVELRCDPISGHTALYWYRQSLGQGLEFLIYFQGNSAPDKSGLPSDRFSAERTGGSVSTLTIQRTQQEDSAVYLCASSLVAGGNEQFFGPGTRLTVL.

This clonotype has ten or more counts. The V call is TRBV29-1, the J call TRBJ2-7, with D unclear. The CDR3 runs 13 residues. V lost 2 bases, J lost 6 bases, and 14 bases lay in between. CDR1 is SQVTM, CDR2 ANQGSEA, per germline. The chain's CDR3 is CSVERDTPGEQYF. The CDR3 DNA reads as TGCAGCGTTGAAAGAGACACCCCGGGCGAGCAGTACTTC.

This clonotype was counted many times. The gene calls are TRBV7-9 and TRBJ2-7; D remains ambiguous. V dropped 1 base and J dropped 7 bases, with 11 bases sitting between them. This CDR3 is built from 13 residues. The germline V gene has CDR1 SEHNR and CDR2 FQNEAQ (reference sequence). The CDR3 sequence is CASSLDSGVEQYF. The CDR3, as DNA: TGTGCCAGCAGCTTAGACTCTGGGGTTGAGCAGTACTTC.

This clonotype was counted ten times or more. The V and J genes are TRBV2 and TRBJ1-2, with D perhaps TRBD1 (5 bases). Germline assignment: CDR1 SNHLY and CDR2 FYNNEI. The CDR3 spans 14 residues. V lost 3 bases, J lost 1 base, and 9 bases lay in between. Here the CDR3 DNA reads TGTGCCAGCAGTGACGGGGGATATAACTATGGCTACACCTTC. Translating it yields CASSDGGYNYGYTF. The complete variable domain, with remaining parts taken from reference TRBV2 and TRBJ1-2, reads EPEVTQTPSHQVTQMGQEVILRCVPISNHLYFYWYRQILGQKVEFLVSFYNNEISEKSEIFDDQFSVERPDGSNFTLKIRSTKLEDSAMYFCASSDGGYNYGYTFGSGTRLTVV.

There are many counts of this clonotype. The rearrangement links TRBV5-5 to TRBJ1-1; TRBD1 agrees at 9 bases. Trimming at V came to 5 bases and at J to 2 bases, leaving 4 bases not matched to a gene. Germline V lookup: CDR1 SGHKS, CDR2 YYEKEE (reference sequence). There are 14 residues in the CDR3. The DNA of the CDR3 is TGTGCCAGCAGACGGGACAGGGTTAACACTGAAGCTTTCTTT. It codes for CASRRDRVNTEAFF.

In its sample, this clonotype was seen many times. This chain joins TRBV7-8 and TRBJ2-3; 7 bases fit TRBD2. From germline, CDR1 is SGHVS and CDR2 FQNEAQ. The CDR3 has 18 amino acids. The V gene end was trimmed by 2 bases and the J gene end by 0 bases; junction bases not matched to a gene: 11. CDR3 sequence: CASSLPLWGGKSTDTQYF. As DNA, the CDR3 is TGTGCCAGCAGCTTACCCCTTTGGGGAGGGAAAAGCACAGATACGCAGTATTTT.

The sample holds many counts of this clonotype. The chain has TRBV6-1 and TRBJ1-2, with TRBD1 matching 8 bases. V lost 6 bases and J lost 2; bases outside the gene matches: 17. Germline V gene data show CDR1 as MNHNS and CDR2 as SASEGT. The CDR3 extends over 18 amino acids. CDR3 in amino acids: CASSSPGQELLRNYGYTF. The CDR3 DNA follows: TGTGCCAGCAGCTCACCGGGACAGGAGCTTCTCCGAAACTATGGCTACACCTTC.

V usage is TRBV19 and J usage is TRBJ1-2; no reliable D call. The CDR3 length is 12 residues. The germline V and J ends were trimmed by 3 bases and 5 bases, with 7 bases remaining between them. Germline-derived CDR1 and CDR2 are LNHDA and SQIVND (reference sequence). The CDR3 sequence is CASSIDPYGYTF. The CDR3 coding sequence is TGTGCCAGTAGTATTGACCCATATGGCTACACCTTC. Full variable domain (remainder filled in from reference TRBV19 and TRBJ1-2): DGGITQSPKYLFRKEGQNVTLSCEQNLNHDAMYWYRQDPGQGLRLIYYSQIVNDFQKGDIAEGYSVSREKKESFPLTVTSAQKNPTAFYLCASSIDPYGYTFGSGTRLTVV.

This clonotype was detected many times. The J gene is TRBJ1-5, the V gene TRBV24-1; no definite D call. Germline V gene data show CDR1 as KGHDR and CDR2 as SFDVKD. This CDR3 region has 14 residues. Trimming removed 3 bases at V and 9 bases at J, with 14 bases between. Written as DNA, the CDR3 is TGTGCCACCAGTGATATCGACACTTCGGGGCCCCAGCATTTT. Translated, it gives CATSDIDTSGPQHF.

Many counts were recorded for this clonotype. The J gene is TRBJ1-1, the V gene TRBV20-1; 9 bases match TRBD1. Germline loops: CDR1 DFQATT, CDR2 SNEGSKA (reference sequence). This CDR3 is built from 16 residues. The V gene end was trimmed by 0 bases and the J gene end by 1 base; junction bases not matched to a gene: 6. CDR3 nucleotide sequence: TGCAGTGCTAGAGAACAGGGGGCGATTTCGAACACTGAAGCTTTCTTT. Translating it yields CSAREQGAISNTEAFF.